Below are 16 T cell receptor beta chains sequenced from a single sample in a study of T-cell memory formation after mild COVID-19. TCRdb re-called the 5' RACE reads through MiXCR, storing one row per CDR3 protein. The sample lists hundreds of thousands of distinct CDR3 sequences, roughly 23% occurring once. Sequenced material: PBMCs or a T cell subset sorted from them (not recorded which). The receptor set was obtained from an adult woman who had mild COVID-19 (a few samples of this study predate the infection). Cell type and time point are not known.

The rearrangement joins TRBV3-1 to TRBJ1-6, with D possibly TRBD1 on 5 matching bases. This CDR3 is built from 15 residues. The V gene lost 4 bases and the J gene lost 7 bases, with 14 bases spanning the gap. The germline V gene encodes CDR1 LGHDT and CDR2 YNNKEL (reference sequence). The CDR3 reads CASSPLGGDNSPLHF. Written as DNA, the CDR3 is TGTGCCAGCAGCCCCCTCGGGGGAGACAATTCACCCCTCCACTTT.

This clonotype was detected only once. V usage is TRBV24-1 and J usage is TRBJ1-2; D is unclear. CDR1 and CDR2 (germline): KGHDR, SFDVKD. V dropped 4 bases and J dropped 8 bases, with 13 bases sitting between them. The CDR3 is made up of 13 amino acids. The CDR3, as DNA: TGTGCCACCAGTGAGGGCGACACCGGGGGCTACACCTTC. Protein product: CATSEGDTGGYTF.

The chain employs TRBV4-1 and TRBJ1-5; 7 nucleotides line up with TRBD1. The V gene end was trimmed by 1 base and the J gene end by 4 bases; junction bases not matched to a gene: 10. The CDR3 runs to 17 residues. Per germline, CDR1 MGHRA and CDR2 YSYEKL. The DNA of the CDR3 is TGCGCCAGCAGCCAAGGTGGGGCAGGGGGAATAAATCAGCCCCAGCATTTT. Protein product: CASSQGGAGGINQPQHF.

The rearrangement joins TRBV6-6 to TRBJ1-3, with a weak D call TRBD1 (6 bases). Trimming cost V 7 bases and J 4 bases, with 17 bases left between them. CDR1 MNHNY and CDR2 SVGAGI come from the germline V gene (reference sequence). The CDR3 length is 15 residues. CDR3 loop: CASIESGVAGNTIYF. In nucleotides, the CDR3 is TGTGCCAGCATTGAGTCAGGGGTCGCCGGAAACACCATATATTTT.

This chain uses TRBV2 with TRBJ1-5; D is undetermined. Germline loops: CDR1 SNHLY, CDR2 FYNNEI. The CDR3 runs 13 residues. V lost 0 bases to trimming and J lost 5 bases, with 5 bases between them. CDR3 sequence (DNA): TGTGCCAGCAGTGAAGCTATTCATCAGCCCCAGCATTTT. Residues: CASSEAIHQPQHF. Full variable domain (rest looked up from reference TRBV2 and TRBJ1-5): EPEVTQTPSHQVTQMGQEVILRCVPISNHLYFYWYRQILGQKVEFLVSFYNNEISEKSEIFDDQFSVERPDGSNFTLKIRSTKLEDSAMYFCASSEAIHQPQHFGDGTRLSIL.

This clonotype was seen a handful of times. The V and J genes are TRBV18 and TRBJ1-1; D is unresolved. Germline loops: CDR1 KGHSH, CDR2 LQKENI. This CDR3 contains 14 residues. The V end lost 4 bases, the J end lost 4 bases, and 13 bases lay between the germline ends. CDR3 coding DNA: TGTGCCAGCTCACGAAACCTGCCGGGCACTGAAGCTTTCTTT. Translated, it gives CASSRNLPGTEAFF.

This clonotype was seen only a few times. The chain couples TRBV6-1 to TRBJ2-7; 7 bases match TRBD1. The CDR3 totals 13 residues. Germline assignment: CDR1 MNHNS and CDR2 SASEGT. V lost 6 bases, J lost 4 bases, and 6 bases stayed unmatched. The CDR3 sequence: CASSSDREYEQYF. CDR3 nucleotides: TGTGCCAGCAGCTCAGACAGGGAATACGAGCAGTACTTC.

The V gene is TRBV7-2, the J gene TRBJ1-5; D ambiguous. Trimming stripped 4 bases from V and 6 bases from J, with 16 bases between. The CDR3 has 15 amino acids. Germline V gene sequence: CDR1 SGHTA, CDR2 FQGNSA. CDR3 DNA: TGTGCCAGCAGCTCTCGTCGGGGTGAAGGTCAGCCCCAGCATTTT. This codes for CASSSRRGEGQPQHF.

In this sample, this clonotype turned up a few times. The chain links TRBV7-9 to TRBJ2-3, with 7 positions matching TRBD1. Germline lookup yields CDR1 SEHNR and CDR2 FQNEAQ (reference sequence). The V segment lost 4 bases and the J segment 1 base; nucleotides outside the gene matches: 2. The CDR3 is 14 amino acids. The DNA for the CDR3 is TGTGCCAGCAGCTATGGGACAGGCACAGATACGCAGTATTTT. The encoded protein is CASSYGTGTDTQYF.

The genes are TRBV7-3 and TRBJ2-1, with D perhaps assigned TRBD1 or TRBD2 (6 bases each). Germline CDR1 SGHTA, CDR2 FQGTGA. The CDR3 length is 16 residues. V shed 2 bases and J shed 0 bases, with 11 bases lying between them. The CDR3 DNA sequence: TGTGCCAGCAGCTTAGGGGGCGGGGACTCCTACAATGAGCAGTTCTTC. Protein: CASSLGGGDSYNEQFF.

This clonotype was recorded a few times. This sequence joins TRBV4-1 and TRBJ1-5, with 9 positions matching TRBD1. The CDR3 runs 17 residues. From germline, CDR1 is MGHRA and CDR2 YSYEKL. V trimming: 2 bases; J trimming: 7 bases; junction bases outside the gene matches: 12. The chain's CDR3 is CASSQLPTGGWEQPQHF. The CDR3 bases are TGCGCCAGCAGCCAACTACCGACAGGGGGTTGGGAGCAGCCCCAGCATTTT.

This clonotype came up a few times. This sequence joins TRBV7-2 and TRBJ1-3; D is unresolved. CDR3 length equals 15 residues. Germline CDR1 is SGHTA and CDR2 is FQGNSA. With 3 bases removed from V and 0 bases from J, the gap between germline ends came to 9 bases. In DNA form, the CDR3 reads TGTGCCAGCAGCTTTAGAGGATTCTCTGGAAACACCATATATTTT. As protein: CASSFRGFSGNTIYF.

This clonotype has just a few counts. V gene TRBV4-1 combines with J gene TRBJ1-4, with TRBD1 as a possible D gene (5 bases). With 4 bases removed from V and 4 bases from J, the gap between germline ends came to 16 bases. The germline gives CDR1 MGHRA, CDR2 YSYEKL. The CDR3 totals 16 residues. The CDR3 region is CASSPRGGGVNEKLFF. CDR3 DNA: TGCGCCAGCAGCCCCCGGGGGGGGGGAGTTAATGAAAAACTGTTTTTT.

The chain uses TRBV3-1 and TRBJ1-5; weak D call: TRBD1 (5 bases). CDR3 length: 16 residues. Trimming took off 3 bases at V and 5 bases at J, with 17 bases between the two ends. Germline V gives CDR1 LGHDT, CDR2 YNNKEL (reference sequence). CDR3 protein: CASSQTGTRGDQPQHF. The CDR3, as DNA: TGTGCCAGCAGCCAGACGGGGACCCGAGGGGATCAGCCCCAGCATTTT.

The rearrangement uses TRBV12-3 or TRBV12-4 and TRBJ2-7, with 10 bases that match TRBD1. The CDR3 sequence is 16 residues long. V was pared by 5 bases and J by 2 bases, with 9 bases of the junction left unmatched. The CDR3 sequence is CASSPRGTGAPYEQYF. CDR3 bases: TGTGCCAGCAGTCCCCGCGGGACAGGGGCTCCCTACGAGCAGTACTTC.

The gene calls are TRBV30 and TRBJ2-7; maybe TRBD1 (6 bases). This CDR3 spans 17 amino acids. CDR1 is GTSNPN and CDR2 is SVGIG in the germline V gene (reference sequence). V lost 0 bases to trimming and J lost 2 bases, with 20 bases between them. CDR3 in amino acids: CAWSVKGMKRGTYEQYF. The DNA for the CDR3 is TGTGCCTGGAGTGTAAAGGGGATGAAAAGGGGGACCTACGAGCAGTACTTC.